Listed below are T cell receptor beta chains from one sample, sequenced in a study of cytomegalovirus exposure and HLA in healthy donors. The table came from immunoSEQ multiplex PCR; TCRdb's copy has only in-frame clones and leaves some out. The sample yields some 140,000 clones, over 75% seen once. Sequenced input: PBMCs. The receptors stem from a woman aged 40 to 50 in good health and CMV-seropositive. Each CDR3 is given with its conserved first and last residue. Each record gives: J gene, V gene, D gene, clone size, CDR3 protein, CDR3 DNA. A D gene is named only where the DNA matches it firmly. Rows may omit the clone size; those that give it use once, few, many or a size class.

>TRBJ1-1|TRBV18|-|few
CASSPGQNLEAFF
TGTGCCAGCTCACCAGGTCAGAACCTTGAAGCTTTCTTT
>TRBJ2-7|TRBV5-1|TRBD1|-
CASSWGTGYSYEQYF
TGCGCCAGCAGCTGGGGGACAGGCTACTCCTACGAGCAGTACTTC
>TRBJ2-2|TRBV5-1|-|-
CASSLVDRNTGELFF
TGCGCCAGCAGCTTGGTAGACAGGAACACCGGGGAGCTGTTTTTT
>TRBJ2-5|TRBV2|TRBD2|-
CASSPRRDHWRGWAQYF
TGTGCCAGCAGCCCTAGGAGGGACCACTGGCGGGGGTGGGCCCAGTACTTC
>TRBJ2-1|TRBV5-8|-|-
CASSFGVGGNEQFF
TGTGCCAGCAGCTTCGGAGTTGGGGGGAATGAGCAGTTCTTC
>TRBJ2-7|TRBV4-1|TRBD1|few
CASSQDPPGQGTYEQYF
TGCGCCAGCAGCCAAGATCCCCCGGGACAGGGGACCTACGAGCAGTACTTC
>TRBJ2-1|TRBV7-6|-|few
CASSLAGGTHNEQFF
TGTGCCAGCAGCTTAGCGGGCGGGACCCACAATGAGCAGTTCTTC
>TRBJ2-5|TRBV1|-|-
CTSSQEGARGETQYF
TGCACCAGCAGCCAAGAGGGCGCTCGTGGAGAGACCCAGTACTTC
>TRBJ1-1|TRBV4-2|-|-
CASSQDRGPYTEAFF
TGTGCCAGCAGCCAAGACAGAGGGCCCTACACTGAAGCTTTCTTT
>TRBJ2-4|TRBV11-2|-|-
CASSLSRGSKNIQYF
TGTGCCAGCAGCTTAAGTAGGGGTTCGAAAAACATTCAGTACTTC
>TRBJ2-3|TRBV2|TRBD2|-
CASSGTSGRLTTDTQYF
TGTGCCAGCAGTGGAACTAGCGGGAGGCTTACCACAGATACGCAGTATTTT
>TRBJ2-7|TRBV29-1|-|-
CSARRSPAGEQYF
TGCAGCGCCCGACGATCCCCCGCGGGCGAGCAGTACTTC
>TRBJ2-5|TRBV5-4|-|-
CASSSPSSPGKETQYF
TGTGCCAGCAGCTCTCCTTCGTCGCCGGGGAAAGAGACCCAGTACTTC
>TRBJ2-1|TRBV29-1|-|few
CSVSTGTSYNEQFF
TGCAGCGTTTCTACAGGGACCTCCTACAATGAGCAGTTCTTC
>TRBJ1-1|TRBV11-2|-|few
CASSSDRDTWTEAFF
TGTGCCAGCAGCTCAGACCGGGACACCTGGACTGAAGCTTTCTTT
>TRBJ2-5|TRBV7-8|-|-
CATGSSLRSQYF
TGTGCCACGGGTTCCTCCTTAAGGTCCCAGTACTTC
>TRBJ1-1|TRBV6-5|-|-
CASSKQGGNTEAFF
TGTGCCAGCAGTAAGCAGGGAGGTAACACTGAAGCTTTCTTT
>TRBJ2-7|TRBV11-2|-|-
CASSLDFGGSYEQYF
TGTGCCAGCAGCTTAGATTTCGGAGGATCCTACGAGCAGTACTTC
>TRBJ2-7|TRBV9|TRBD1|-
CASSAKTGEHEQYF
TGTGCCAGCAGCGCGAAGACAGGGGAACACGAGCAGTACTTC
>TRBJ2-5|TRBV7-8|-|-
CASSRTIQETQYF
TGTGCCAGCAGCCGGACAATCCAAGAGACCCAGTACTTC
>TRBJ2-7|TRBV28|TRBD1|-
CASSSPGTASYEQYF
TGTGCCAGCAGTTCCCCAGGGACAGCCTCCTACGAGCAGTACTTC
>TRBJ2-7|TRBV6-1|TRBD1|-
CASSGVQGAVRREQYF
TGTGCCAGCAGTGGAGTACAGGGGGCGGTCCGTCGGGAGCAGTACTTC
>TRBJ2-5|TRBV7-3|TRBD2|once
CASSLRGGGWETQYF
TGTGCCAGCAGCTTAAGGGGCGGGGGATGGGAGACCCAGTACTTC
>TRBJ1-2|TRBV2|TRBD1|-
CASSKQGQGDGYTF
TGTGCCAGCAGTAAACAGGGACAGGGGGATGGCTACACCTTC
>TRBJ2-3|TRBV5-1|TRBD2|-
CASSLRLGSGRADTQYF
TGCGCCAGCAGCTTGCGTTTAGGTAGCGGGCGAGCAGATACGCAGTATTTT
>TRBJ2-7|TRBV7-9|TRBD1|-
CASSLGTGPEQYF
TGTGCCAGCAGCTTGGGGACAGGGCCCGAGCAGTACTTC
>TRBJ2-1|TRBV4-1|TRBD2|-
CASSQVAGDLHEQFF
TGCGCCAGCAGCCAAGTAGCGGGAGATCTTCATGAGCAGTTCTTC
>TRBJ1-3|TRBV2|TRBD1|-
CASRDRLNSGNTIYF
TGTGCCAGCAGGGACAGGCTAAACTCTGGAAACACCATATATTTT
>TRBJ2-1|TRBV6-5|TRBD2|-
CASSLREAGGNEQFF
TGTGCCAGCAGTTTGCGGGAGGCCGGGGGAAATGAGCAGTTCTTC
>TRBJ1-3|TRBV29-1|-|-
CSVRIAGNTIYF
TGCAGCGTGAGAATAGCGGGAAACACCATATATTTT